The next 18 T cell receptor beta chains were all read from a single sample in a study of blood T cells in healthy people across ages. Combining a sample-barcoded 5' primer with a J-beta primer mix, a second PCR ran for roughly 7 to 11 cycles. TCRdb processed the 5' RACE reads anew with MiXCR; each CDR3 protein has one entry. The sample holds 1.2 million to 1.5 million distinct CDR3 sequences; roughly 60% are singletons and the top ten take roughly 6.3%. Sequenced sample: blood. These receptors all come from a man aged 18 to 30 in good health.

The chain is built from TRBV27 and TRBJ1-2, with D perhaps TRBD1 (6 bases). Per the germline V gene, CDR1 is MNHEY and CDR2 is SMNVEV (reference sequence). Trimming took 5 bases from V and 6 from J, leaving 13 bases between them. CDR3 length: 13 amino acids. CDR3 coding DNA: TGTGCCAGCAGTCAAACAGGGAAAGATGGCTACACCTTC. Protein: CASSQTGKDGYTF.

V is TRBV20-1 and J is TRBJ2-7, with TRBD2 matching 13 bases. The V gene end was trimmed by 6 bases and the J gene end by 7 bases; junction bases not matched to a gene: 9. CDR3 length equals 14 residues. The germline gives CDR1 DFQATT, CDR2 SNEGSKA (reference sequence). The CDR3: CSAGGLAGAREQYF. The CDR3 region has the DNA TGCAGTGCGGGTGGACTAGCGGGAGCAAGGGAGCAGTACTTC.

This CDR3 reads CSATSHDRVDGYTF. The DNA of the CDR3 is TGCAGTGCTACCTCCCACGACAGGGTAGATGGCTACACCTTC. The chain joins TRBV20-1 to TRBJ1-2, with 7 bases lining up with TRBD1. The CDR3 is 14 amino acids. The V and J ends lost 4 bases and 6 bases, in that order; junction bases with no gene match: 11. Germline CDR1 reads DFQATT; CDR2 reads SNEGSKA (reference sequence).

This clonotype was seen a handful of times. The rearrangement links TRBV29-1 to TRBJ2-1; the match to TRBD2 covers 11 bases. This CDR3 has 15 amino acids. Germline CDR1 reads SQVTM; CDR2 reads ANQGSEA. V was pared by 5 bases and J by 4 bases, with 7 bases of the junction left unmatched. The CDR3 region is CSVLPGTSGYNEQFF. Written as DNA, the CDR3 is TGCAGCGTTCTTCCCGGGACTAGCGGTTACAATGAGCAGTTCTTC.

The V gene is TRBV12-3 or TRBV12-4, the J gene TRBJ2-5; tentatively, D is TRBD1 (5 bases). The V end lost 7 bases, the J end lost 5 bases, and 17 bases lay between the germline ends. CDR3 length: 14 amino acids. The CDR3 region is CASNPGQVVETQYF. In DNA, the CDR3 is TGTGCCAGCAACCCAGGGCAGGTAGTTGAGACCCAGTACTTC.

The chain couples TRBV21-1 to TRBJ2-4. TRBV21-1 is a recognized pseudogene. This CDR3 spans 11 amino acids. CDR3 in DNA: TGTGCCAGCAGCAACTGGCGAGAGCAGTACTTC. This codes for CASSNWREQYF.

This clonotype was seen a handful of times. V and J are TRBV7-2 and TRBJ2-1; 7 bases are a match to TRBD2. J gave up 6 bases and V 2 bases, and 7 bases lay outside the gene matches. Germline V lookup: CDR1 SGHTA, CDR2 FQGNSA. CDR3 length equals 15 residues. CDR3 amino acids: CASSLPSGLGNEQFF. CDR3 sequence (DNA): TGTGCCAGCAGCTTACCTAGCGGATTGGGCAATGAGCAGTTCTTC.

Here the CDR3 DNA reads TGTGCCAGCAGTTTCCGGGCCCAGGGAGATACGCAGTATTTT. It specifies CASSFRAQGDTQYF. The V gene is TRBV6-5, the J gene TRBJ2-3, with D perhaps TRBD1 (5 bases). V lost 4 bases to trimming and J lost 5 bases, with 13 bases between them. This CDR3 contains 14 residues. Germline CDR1 is MNHEY and CDR2 is SVGAGI.

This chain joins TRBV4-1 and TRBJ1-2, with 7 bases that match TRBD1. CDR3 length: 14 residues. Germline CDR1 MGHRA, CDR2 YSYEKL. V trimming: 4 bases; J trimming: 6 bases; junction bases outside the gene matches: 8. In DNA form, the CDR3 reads TGCGCCAGCAGCCCACTCCAGGGGGTACATGGCTACACCTTC. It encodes CASSPLQGVHGYTF.

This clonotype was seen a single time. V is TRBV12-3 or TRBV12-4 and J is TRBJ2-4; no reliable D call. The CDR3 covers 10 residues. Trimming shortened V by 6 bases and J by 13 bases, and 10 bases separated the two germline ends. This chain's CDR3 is CASRLREQYF. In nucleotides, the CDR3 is TGTGCCAGCAGGCTTAGAGAGCAGTACTTC.

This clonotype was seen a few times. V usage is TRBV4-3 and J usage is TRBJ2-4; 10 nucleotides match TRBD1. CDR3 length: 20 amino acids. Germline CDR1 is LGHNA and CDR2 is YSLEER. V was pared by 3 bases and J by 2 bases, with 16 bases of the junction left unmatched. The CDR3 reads CASSHPGPGPGQGTKNIQYF. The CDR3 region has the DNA TGCGCCAGCAGCCACCCAGGCCCCGGACCGGGACAGGGGACCAAAAACATTCAGTACTTC.

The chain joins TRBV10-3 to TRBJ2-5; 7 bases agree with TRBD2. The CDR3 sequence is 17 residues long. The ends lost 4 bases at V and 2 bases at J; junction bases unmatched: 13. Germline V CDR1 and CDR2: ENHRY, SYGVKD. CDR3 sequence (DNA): TGTGCCATCAGTGCTCTCGGGGCCCCGGGGGGTCAAGAGACCCAGTACTTC. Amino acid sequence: CAISALGAPGGQETQYF.

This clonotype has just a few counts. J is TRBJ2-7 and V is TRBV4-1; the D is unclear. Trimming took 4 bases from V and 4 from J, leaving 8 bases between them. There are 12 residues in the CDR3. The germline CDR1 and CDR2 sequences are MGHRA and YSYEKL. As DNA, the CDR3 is TGCGCCAGCAGCCCTAACGGTTACGAGCAGTACTTC. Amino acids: CASSPNGYEQYF.

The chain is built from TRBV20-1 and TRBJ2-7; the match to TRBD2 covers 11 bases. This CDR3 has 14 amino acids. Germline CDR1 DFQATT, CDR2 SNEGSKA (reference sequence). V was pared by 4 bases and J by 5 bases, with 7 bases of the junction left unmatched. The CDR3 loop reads CSAITSGRGNEQYF. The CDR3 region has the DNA TGCAGTGCTATAACTAGCGGGAGAGGGAACGAGCAGTACTTC.

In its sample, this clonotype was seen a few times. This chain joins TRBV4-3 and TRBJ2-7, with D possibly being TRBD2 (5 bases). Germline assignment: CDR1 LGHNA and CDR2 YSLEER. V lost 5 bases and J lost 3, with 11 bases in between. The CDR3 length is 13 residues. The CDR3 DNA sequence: TGCGCCAGCAGCGAACTAGTGGGCTACGAGCAGTACTTC. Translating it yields CASSELVGYEQYF.

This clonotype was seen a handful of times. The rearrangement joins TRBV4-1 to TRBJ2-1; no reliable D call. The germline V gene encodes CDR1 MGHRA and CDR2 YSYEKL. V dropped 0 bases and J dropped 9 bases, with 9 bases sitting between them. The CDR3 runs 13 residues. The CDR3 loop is CASSQDVFGEQFF. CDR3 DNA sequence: TGCGCCAGCAGCCAAGATGTGTTCGGTGAGCAGTTCTTC.

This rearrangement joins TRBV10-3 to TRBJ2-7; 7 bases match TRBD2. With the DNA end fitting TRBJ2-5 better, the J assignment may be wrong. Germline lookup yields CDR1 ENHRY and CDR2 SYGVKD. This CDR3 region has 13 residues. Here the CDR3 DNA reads TGTGCCATCAAAGGGGAGGGAGCGAAGACCCAGTACTTC. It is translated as CAIKGEGAKTQYF.

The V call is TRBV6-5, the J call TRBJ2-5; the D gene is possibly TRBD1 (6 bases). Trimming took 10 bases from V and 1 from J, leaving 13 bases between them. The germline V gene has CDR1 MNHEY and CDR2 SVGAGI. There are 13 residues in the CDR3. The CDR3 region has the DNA TGTGCCACCCAGAGAGGGGGCCAAGAGACCCAGTACTTC. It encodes CATQRGGQETQYF.